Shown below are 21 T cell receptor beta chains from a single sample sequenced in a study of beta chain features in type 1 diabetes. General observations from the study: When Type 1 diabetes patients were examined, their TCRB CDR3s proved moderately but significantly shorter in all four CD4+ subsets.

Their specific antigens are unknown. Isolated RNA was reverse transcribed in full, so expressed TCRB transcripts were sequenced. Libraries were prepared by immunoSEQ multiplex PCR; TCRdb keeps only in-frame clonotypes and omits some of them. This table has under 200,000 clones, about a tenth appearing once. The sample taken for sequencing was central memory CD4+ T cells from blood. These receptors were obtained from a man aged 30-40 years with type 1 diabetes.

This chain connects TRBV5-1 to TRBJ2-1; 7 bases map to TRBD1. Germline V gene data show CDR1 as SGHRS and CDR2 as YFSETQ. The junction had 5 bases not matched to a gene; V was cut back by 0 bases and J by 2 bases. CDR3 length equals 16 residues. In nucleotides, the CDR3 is TGCGCCAGCAGCTTGGCCGGGGACAGCCCCTACAATGAGCAGTTCTTC. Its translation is CASSLAGDSPYNEQFF.

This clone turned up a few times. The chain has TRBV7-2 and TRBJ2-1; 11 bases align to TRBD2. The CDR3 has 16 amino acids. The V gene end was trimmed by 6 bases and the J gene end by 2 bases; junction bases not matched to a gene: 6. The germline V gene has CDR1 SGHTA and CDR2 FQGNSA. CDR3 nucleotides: TGTGCCAGCAGAGTGACTAGCGGGGCTACCTACAATGAGCAGTTCTTC. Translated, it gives CASRVTSGATYNEQFF.

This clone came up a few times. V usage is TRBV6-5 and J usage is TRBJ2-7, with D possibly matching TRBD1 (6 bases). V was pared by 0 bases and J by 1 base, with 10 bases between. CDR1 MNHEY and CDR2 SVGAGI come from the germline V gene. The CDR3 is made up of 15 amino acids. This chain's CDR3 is CASSYSWTESYEQYF. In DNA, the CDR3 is TGTGCCAGCAGTTACTCCTGGACAGAGTCCTACGAGCAGTACTTC.

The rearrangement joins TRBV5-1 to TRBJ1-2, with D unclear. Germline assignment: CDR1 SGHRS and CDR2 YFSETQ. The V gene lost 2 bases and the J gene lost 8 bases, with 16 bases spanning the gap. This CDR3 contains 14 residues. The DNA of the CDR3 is TGCGCCAGCAGCTTACAGTGGCCCGGAGGCGGCTACACCTTC. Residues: CASSLQWPGGGYTF.

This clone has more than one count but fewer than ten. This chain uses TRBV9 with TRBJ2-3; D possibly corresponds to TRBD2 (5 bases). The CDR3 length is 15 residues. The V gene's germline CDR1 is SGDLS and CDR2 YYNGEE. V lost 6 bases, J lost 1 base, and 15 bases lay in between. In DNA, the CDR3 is TGTGCCAGCACCGTCAAGCGGCTCCGCACAGATACGCAGTATTTT. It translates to CASTVKRLRTDTQYF.

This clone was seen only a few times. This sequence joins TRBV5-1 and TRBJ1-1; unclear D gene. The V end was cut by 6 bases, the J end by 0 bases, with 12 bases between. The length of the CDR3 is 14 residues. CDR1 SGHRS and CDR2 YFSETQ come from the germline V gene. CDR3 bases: TGCGCCAGCAATCCAACAGCCATGAACACTGAAGCTTTCTTT. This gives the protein CASNPTAMNTEAFF.

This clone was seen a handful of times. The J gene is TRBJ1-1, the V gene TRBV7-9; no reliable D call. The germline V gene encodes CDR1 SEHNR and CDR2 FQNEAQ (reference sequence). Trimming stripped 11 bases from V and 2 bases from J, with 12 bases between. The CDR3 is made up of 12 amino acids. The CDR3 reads CALGSFNTEAFF. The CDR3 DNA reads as TGTGCCCTAGGGAGTTTTAACACTGAAGCTTTCTTT.

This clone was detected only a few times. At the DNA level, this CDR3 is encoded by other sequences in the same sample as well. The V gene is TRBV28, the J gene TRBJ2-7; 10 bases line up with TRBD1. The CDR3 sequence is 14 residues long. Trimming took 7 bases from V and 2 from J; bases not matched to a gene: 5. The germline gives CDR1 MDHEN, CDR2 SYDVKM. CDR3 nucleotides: TGTGCCAGCACCTCCGGGACAGGGGCCTACGAGCAGTACTTC. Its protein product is CASTSGTGAYEQYF.

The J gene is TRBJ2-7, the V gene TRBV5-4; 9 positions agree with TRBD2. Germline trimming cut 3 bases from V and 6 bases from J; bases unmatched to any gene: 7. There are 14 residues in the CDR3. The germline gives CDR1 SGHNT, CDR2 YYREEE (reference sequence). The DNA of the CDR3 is TGTGCCAGCAGCTCGGGCGGGAGGGCTCGCGAGCAGTACTTC. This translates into CASSSGGRAREQYF. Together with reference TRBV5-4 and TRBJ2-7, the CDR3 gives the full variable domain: ETGVTQSPTHLIKTRGQQVTLRCSSQSGHNTVSWYQQALGQGPQFIFQYYREEENGRGNFPPRFSGLQFPNYSSELNVNALELDDSALYLCASSSGGRAREQYFGPGTRLTVT.

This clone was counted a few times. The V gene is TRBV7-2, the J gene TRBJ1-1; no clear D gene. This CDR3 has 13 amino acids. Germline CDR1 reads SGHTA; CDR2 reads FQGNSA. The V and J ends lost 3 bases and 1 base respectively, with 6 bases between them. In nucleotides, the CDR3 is TGTGCCAGCAGCTTTATCGGGAACACTGAAGCTTTCTTT. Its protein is CASSFIGNTEAFF.

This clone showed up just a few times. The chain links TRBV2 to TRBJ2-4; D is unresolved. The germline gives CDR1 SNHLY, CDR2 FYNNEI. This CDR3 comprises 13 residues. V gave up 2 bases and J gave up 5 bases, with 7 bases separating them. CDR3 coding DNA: TGTGCCAGCAGTGAAAACATCCAAAACATTCAGTACTTC. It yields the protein CASSENIQNIQYF.

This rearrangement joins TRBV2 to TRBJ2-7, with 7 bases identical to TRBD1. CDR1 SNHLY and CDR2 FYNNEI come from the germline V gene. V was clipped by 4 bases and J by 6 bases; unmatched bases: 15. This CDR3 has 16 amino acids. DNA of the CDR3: TGTGCCAGCAGTGCCCCCGGGACAGAGGCAAGTGGCGAGCAGTACTTC. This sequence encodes CASSAPGTEASGEQYF. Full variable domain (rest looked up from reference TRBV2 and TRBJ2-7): EPEVTQTPSHQVTQMGQEVILRCVPISNHLYFYWYRQILGQKVEFLVSFYNNEISEKSEIFDDQFSVERPDGSNFTLKIRSTKLEDSAMYFCASSAPGTEASGEQYFGPGTRLTVT.

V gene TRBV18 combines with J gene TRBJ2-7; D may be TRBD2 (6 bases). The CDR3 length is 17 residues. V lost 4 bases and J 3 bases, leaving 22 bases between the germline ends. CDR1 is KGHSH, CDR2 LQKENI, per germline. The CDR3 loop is CASSRDGGDFSIYEQYF. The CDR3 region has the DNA TGTGCCAGCTCACGTGACGGGGGAGACTTTTCCATCTACGAGCAGTACTTC.

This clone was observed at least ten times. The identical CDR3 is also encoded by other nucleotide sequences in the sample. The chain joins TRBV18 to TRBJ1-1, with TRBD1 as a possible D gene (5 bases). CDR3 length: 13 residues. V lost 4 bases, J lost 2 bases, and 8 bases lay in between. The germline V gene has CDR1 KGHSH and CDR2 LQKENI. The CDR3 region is CASSRDSNTEAFF. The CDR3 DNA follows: TGTGCCAGCTCACGAGACAGTAACACTGAAGCTTTCTTT.

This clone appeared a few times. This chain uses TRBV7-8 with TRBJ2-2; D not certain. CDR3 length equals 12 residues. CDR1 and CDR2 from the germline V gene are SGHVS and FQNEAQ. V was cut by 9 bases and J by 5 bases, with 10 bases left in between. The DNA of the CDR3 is TGTGCCAGTACACTGGAGACCGGGGAGCTGTTTTTT. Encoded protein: CASTLETGELFF.

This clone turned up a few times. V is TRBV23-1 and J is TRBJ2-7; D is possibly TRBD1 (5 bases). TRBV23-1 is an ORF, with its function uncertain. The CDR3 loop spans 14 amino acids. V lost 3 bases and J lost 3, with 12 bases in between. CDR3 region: CASSHTQGRYEQYF. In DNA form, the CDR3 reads TGCGCCAGCAGTCACACTCAGGGCCGCTACGAGCAGTACTTC.

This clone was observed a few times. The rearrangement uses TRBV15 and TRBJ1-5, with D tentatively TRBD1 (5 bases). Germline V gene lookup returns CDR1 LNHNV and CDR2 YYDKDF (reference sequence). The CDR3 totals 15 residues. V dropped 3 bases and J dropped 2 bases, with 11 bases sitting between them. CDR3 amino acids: CATSSLTGGNQPQHF. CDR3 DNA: TGTGCCACCAGCAGCCTGACGGGGGGCAATCAGCCCCAGCATTTT.

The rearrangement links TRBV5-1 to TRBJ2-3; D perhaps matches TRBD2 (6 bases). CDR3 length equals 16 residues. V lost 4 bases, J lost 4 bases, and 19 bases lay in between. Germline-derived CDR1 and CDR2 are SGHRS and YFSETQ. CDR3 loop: CASSHGTGGGADTQYF. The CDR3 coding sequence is TGCGCCAGCAGCCATGGGACCGGGGGAGGCGCAGATACGCAGTATTTT.

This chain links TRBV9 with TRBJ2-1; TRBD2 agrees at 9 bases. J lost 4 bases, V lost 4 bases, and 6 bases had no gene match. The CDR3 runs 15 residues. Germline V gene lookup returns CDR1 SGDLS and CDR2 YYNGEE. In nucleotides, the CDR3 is TGTGCCAGCAGCTCAAGTAGCGGGAGATACAATGAGCAGTTCTTC. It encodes CASSSSSGRYNEQFF.

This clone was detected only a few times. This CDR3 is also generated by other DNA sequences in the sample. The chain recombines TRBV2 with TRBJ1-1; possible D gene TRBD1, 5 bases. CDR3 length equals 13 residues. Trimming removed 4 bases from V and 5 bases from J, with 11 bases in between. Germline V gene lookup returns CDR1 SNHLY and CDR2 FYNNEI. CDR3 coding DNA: TGTGCCAGCAGTGTAGGGGCCGGGACTGAAGCTTTCTTT. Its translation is CASSVGAGTEAFF. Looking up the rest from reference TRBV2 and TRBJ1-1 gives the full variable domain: EPEVTQTPSHQVTQMGQEVILRCVPISNHLYFYWYRQILGQKVEFLVSFYNNEISEKSEIFDDQFSVERPDGSNFTLKIRSTKLEDSAMYFCASSVGAGTEAFFGQGTRLTVV.

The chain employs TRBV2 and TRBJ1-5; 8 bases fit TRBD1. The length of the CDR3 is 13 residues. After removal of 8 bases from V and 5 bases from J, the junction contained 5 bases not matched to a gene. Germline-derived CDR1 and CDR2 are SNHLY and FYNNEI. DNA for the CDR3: TGTGCCAGCTCAGGGGGCGTAGATCAGCCCCAGCATTTT. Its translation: CASSGGVDQPQHF.